These 7 T cell receptor beta chains share one sample of origin, sequenced in a study of T cell changes during pregnancy in multiple sclerosis. TCRdb keeps only in-frame clones here, not all; method: immunoSEQ multiplex PCR. The sample comprises 40,000 or so clones, approximately 90% of which are singletons, and approximately 0.49% rests with the top ten. The sequenced sample was CD4+ T cells from peripheral blood mononuclear cells, obtained in the first trimester of pregnancy. The receptors here all came from a female donor in good health, enrolled as a control in a pregnancy study.

The rearrangement uses TRBV19 and TRBJ1-2, with 9 bases that match TRBD1. Germline CDR1 and CDR2: LNHDA and SQIVND (reference sequence). This CDR3 is 14 amino acids long. Losses at the gene ends were 7 bases for V and 7 bases for J; bases not matched to a gene: 10. CDR3 DNA: TGTGCCAGTAAACCCCGGGACAGGGACGGTGGCTACACCTTC. This codes for CASKPRDRDGGYTF.

This sequence joins TRBV14 and TRBJ2-7; TRBD2 agrees at 13 bases. The CDR3 has 16 residues. J lost 4 bases, V lost 2 bases, and 5 bases had no gene match. Germline-derived CDR1 and CDR2 are SGHDN and FVKESK. As DNA, the CDR3 is TGTGCCAGCAGCCAAACGAGACTAGCGGGGGGTTACGAGCAGTACTTC. It yields the protein CASSQTRLAGGYEQYF.

The V call is TRBV30, the J call TRBJ1-1; 7 nucleotides agree with TRBD1. This CDR3 is 13 amino acids long. The V gene's germline CDR1 is GTSNPN and CDR2 SVGIG (reference sequence). The J segment lost 5 bases and the V segment lost 2 bases, leaving 5 bases of the junction unmatched. CDR3 protein: CAWSLTGLTEAFF. The DNA of the CDR3 is TGTGCCTGGAGTCTGACAGGGTTGACTGAAGCTTTCTTT.

The rearrangement links TRBV7-2 to TRBJ2-7; 9 bases agree with TRBD1. From germline, CDR1 is SGHTA and CDR2 FQGNSA. The ends lost 7 bases at V and 2 bases at J; junction bases unmatched: 12. This CDR3 comprises 16 residues. CDR3 region: CASKPGQGLWPYEQYF. The DNA of the CDR3 is TGTGCCAGCAAACCGGGACAGGGTTTATGGCCCTACGAGCAGTACTTC.

This clone was observed a few times. J is TRBJ1-1 and V is TRBV4-3; no definite D call. The V end lost 1 base, the J end lost 6 bases, and 9 bases lay between the germline ends. The V gene's germline CDR1 is LGHNA and CDR2 YSLEER. CDR3 length: 13 amino acids. CDR3 amino acids: CASSQGATAEAFF. The CDR3 DNA reads as TGCGCCAGCAGCCAAGGGGCTACAGCTGAAGCTTTCTTT.

This chain joins TRBV5-4 and TRBJ2-6, with D perhaps TRBD2 (5 bases). The CDR3 is 16 residues long. Trimming shortened V by 2 bases and J by 1 base, and 10 bases separated the two germline ends. Germline CDR1 and CDR2: SGHNT and YYREEE (reference sequence). The CDR3, as DNA: TGTGCCAGCAGCTTAGAAGGGAGATCTGGGGCCAACGTCCTGACTTTC. It encodes CASSLEGRSGANVLTF.

The gene calls are TRBV7-9 and TRBJ2-2, with TRBD1 as a possible D gene (6 bases). The V gene lost 4 bases and the J gene lost 1 base, with 10 bases spanning the gap. CDR3 length: 15 residues. The germline CDR1 and CDR2 sequences are SEHNR and FQNEAQ (reference sequence). The CDR3 nucleotides are TGTGCCAGCAGCTCGAAAGGGGGGAACACCGGGGAGCTGTTTTTT. Translating it yields CASSSKGGNTGELFF. Full variable domain (outside the CDR3, taken from reference TRBV7-9 and TRBJ2-2): DTGVSQNPRHKITKRGQNVTFRCDPISEHNRLYWYRQTLGQGPEFLTYFQNEAQLEKSRLLSDRFSAERPKGSFSTLEIQRTEQGDSAMYLCASSSKGGNTGELFFGEGSRLTVL.